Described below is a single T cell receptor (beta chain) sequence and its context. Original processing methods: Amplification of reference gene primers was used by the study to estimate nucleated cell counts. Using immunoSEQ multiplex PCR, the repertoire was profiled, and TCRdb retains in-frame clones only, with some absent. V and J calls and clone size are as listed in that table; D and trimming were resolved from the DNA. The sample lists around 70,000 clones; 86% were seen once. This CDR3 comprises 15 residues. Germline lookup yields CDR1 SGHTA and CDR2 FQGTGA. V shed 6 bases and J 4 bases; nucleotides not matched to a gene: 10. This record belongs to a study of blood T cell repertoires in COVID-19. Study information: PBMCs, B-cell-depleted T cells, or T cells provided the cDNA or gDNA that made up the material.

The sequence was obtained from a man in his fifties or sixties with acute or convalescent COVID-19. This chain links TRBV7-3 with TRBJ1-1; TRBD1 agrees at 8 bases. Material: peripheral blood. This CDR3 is CASSPSGGGGTEAFF. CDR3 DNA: TGTGCCAGCAGTCCCTCAGGGGGCGGAGGCACTGAAGCTTTCTTT.